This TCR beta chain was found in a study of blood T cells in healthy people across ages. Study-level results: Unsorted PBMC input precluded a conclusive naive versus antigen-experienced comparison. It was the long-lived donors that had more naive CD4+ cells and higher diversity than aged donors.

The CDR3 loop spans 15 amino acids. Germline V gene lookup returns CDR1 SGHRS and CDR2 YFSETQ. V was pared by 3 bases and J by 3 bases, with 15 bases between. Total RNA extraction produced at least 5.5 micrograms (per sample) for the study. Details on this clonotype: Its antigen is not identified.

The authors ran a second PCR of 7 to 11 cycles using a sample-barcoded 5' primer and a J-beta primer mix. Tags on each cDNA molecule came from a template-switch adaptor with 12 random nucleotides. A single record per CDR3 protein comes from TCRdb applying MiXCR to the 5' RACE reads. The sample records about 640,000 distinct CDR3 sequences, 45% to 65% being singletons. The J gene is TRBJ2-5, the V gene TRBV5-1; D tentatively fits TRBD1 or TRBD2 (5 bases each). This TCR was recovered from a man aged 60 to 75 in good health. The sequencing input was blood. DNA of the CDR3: TGCGCCAGCAGCTGGGGACCGAGGTCGGAAGAGACCCAGTACTTC. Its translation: CASSWGPRSEETQYF.